These 32 T cell receptor beta chains were all obtained from the same sample, sequenced in a study of neurological immune-mediated disorders (dated by TCRdb to the late 2010s). Libraries were made using 5' RACE. TCRdb records Illumina HiSeq 2500 as the sequencer. Through fastp at Q25 and MiXCR, TCRdb rebuilt clones from the public reads, retaining in-frame beta chains. Rows merge per CDR3 protein into single entries with the most common DNA and genes. The sample records around 20,000 distinct CDR3 sequences, about 30% of which are singletons. Together, the top ten hold roughly a third of the sample. The sequencing input was PBMCs. The source is a man aged 50-59 years with HTLV-1-associated myelopathy (HAM/TSP).

The V and J genes are TRBV7-2 and TRBJ2-5, with 7 nucleotides matching TRBD2. Germline trimming cut 1 base from V and 3 bases from J; bases unmatched to any gene: 2. This CDR3 region has 14 residues. The germline V gene has CDR1 SGHTA and CDR2 FQGNSA. The CDR3 sequence is CASSLGGTKETQYF. The CDR3, as DNA: TGTGCCAGCAGCTTAGGCGGGACTAAAGAGACCCAGTACTTC.

The table lists this clonotype with a count of one. The J gene is TRBJ1-4, the V gene TRBV5-4; 9 nucleotides line up with TRBD1. Trimming took 2 bases from V and 8 from J; bases not matched to a gene: 7. The V gene's germline CDR1 is SGHNT and CDR2 YYREEE (reference sequence). The CDR3 is made up of 15 amino acids. The CDR3 coding sequence is TGTGCCAGCAGCTTAGCCGGGACAGGGAGAGAAAAACTGTTTTTT. Amino acid sequence: CASSLAGTGREKLFF.

The chain recombines TRBV20-1 with TRBJ1-4, with D possibly being TRBD1 (6 bases). The CDR3 is 13 residues long. Germline values: CDR1 DFQATT, CDR2 SNEGSKA (reference sequence). Trimming left V 5 bases short and J 8 bases short, with 15 bases between. CDR3 amino acids: CSAGMGGREKLFF. CDR3 DNA: TGCAGTGCTGGGATGGGGGGCAGGGAAAAACTGTTTTTT.

This clonotype showed up just a few times. This sequence joins TRBV12-3 or TRBV12-4 and TRBJ2-5; 7 positions agree with TRBD2. Trimming cost V 3 bases and J 5 bases; bases outside gene matches: 3. There are 13 residues in the CDR3. The CDR3 nucleotides are TGTGCCAGCAGTTTTGGAGCGGGGGAGACCCAGTACTTC. It is translated as CASSFGAGETQYF.

The V gene is TRBV20-1, the J gene TRBJ1-2, with a tentative D call TRBD1 (6 bases). The germline CDR1 and CDR2 sequences are DFQATT and SNEGSKA (reference sequence). V was shortened by 3 bases and J by 4 bases, with 21 bases between the two germline ends. The CDR3 totals 16 residues. CDR3 loop: CSAREAQTGRVYGYTF. The CDR3, as DNA: TGCAGTGCTAGGGAGGCCCAGACAGGTCGGGTCTATGGCTACACCTTC.

This rearrangement joins TRBV11-2 to TRBJ2-1, with D possibly matching TRBD2 (5 bases). Trimming stripped 4 bases from V and 7 bases from J, with 11 bases between. The CDR3 has 13 residues. The germline gives CDR1 SGHAT, CDR2 FQNNGV. The CDR3 DNA is TGTGCCAGCAGCTCCCGTAGCGCGAATGAGCAGTTCTTC. Its protein product is CASSSRSANEQFF.

V and J are TRBV7-2 and TRBJ1-2, with D tentatively TRBD1 (5 bases). The length of the CDR3 is 15 residues. The V gene's germline CDR1 is SGHTA and CDR2 FQGNSA. V lost 1 base to trimming and J lost 4 bases, with 13 bases between them. CDR3 amino acids: CASSLVLRQGYGYTF. CDR3 in DNA: TGTGCCAGCAGCTTAGTTTTGCGTCAGGGCTATGGCTACACCTTC.

Relative to its sample, this clonotype is medium-sized. This chain connects TRBV20-1 to TRBJ2-1; tentative D call: TRBD2 (5 bases). The CDR3 has 15 amino acids. Trimming removed 5 bases from V and 5 bases from J, with 19 bases in between. The V gene's germline CDR1 is DFQATT and CDR2 SNEGSKA (reference sequence). The CDR3 sequence: CSAHHEAGENNEQFF. CDR3 DNA sequence: TGCAGTGCTCATCATGAGGCCGGGGAGAACAATGAGCAGTTCTTC.

The V call is TRBV9, the J call TRBJ2-5; TRBD1 aligns across 8 bases. The CDR3 is 14 residues long. V dropped 2 bases and J dropped 7; count of bases not matched to a gene: 7. Germline V lookup: CDR1 SGDLS, CDR2 YYNGEE. The CDR3 region is CASSVSRGLGTQYF. The CDR3 nucleotides read TGTGCCAGCAGCGTGAGCAGGGGGCTAGGGACCCAGTACTTC.

The CDR3 DNA reads as TGTGCCAGCAGCTTAGCCACCCCAGGACAGGGGGGACAGCAGTACTTC. Encoded protein: CASSLATPGQGGQQYF. This sequence joins TRBV7-9 and TRBJ2-7; 10 nucleotides agree with TRBD1. V gave up 0 bases and J gave up 8 bases; unmatched junction bases: 10. The germline gives CDR1 SEHNR, CDR2 FQNEAQ (reference sequence). The CDR3 has 16 amino acids. The full variable domain, rest sourced from reference TRBV7-9 and TRBJ2-7, is DTGVSQNPRHKITKRGQNVTFRCDPISEHNRLYWYRQTLGQGPEFLTYFQNEAQLEKSRLLSDRFSAERPKGSFSTLEIQRTEQGDSAMYLCASSLATPGQGGQQYFGPGTRLTVT.

The chain links TRBV5-1 to TRBJ2-1; D remains unclear. V lost 0 bases to trimming and J lost 0 bases, with 7 bases between them. This CDR3 spans 15 amino acids. Germline CDR1 and CDR2: SGHRS and YFSETQ. This chain's CDR3 is CASSLARTSYNEQFF. In DNA, the CDR3 is TGCGCCAGCAGCTTGGCGCGGACCTCCTACAATGAGCAGTTCTTC.

This clonotype was detected ten times or more. The chain links TRBV20-1 to TRBJ1-1, with D hard to call. Trimming shortened V by 0 bases and J by 0 bases, and 8 bases separated the two germline ends. Looked up from germline, CDR1 is DFQATT and CDR2 is SNEGSKA (reference sequence). The CDR3 contains 14 residues. CDR3 DNA sequence: TGCAGTGCTAGAGATCTGAGTATGAACACTGAAGCTTTCTTT. Encoded protein: CSARDLSMNTEAFF.

This rearrangement joins TRBV7-6 to TRBJ1-5; D gene uncertain. Germline V lookup: CDR1 SGHVS, CDR2 FNYEAQ. Trimming took 5 bases from V and 3 from J, leaving 8 bases between them. CDR3 length: 13 residues. The CDR3 region has the DNA TGTGCCAGCAGCGGGATGGACAATCAGCCCCAGCATTTT. This sequence encodes CASSGMDNQPQHF.

A remark on this clonotype: One end of the junction is discordant with germline, which a read error may explain. The CDR3 region has the DNA TGCAGTGCTAGAAGCGGGGCGAACATCGGGGAGCTGTTTTTT. This sequence encodes CSARSGANIGELFF. The chain employs TRBV20-1 and TRBJ2-2; 7 bases fit TRBD2. The CDR3 runs 14 residues. The germline V gene has CDR1 DFQATT and CDR2 SNEGSKA (reference sequence).

This clonotype is termed medium-sized (0.01 to 0.1%). The chain links TRBV20-1 to TRBJ2-6; D is perhaps TRBD2 (5 bases). Trimming removed 7 bases at V and 1 base at J, with 11 bases between. In germline, CDR1 is DFQATT, CDR2 SNEGSKA (reference sequence). The CDR3 has 14 amino acids. CDR3 in amino acids: CSGGTGSGANVLTF. For the CDR3, the DNA is TGCAGTGGGGGTACGGGGTCTGGGGCCAACGTCCTGACTTTC.

The chain couples TRBV6-6 to TRBJ2-1, with unresolved D. This CDR3 spans 13 amino acids. Trimming removed 2 bases from V and 6 bases from J, with 8 bases in between. CDR1 and CDR2 (germline): MNHNY, SVGAGI (reference sequence). Here the CDR3 reads CASSYGFGNEQFF. DNA of the CDR3: TGTGCCAGCAGTTACGGGTTTGGCAATGAGCAGTTCTTC.

V is TRBV18 and J is TRBJ2-3; D is possibly TRBD1 (6 bases). V was pared by 1 base and J by 14 bases, with 19 bases between. This CDR3 is built from 14 residues. Per germline, CDR1 KGHSH and CDR2 LQKENI. The CDR3 nucleotides read TGTGCCAGCTCACCACAATCGGGACAAGGTCTCTTGTATTTT. Encoded protein: CASSPQSGQGLLYF.

The gene calls are TRBV5-1 and TRBJ1-2; 7 bases fit TRBD1. This CDR3 is 13 amino acids long. Germline trimming cut 4 bases from V and 6 bases from J; bases unmatched to any gene: 6. Germline assignment: CDR1 SGHRS and CDR2 YFSETQ. DNA for the CDR3: TGCGCCAGCAGCCTAGGGGGCGCGGATGGCTACACCTTC. It is translated as CASSLGGADGYTF.

The rearrangement joins TRBV10-3 to TRBJ2-7; 12 bases line up with TRBD2. V was pared by 5 bases and J by 6 bases, with 14 bases of the junction left unmatched. Germline CDR1 and CDR2: ENHRY and SYGVKD. The CDR3 loop spans 17 amino acids. The CDR3 DNA is TGTGCCATCAGTACGCTAGCGGGGGGGGCCGGGGTCGGCGAGCAGTACTTC. Protein sequence: CAISTLAGGAGVGEQYF.

The chain recombines TRBV20-1 with TRBJ2-7; TRBD2 matches at 8 bases. Trimming took 6 bases from V and 6 from J; bases not matched to a gene: 10. There are 13 residues in the CDR3. From germline, CDR1 is DFQATT and CDR2 SNEGSKA (reference sequence). CDR3 amino acids: CSAIHGGAGEQYF. CDR3 bases: TGCAGTGCAATACACGGGGGGGCCGGCGAGCAGTACTTC.

This clonotype has more than one count but fewer than ten. The V and J genes are TRBV15 and TRBJ2-3; no clear D gene. V lost 0 bases, J lost 2 bases, and 12 bases lay in between. CDR1 and CDR2 (germline): LNHNV, YYDKDF (reference sequence). The CDR3 is made up of 16 amino acids. Written as DNA, the CDR3 is TGTGCCACCAGCAGAGATTCGGCTACTCCCACAGATACGCAGTATTTT. This codes for CATSRDSATPTDTQYF.

This clonotype was found many times. This rearrangement joins TRBV7-6 to TRBJ2-3; D not certain. This CDR3 comprises 17 residues. CDR1 is SGHVS, CDR2 FNYEAQ, per germline. V was trimmed by 5 bases and J by 1 base, leaving 19 bases between them. The CDR3 sequence is CASSNQVPGEGTDTQYF. The CDR3 DNA reads as TGTGCCAGCAGCAACCAAGTGCCGGGTGAGGGCACAGATACGCAGTATTTT.

The table lists this clonotype with a few counts. This chain connects TRBV29-1 to TRBJ2-5; unclear D gene. CDR1 is SQVTM and CDR2 is ANQGSEA in the germline V gene. CDR3 length: 12 residues. V lost 7 bases and J lost 4, with 13 bases in between. CDR3 residues: CSGRTWGETQYF. The CDR3 bases are TGCAGCGGGAGAACATGGGGAGAGACCCAGTACTTC. The full variable domain, with the rest looked up from reference TRBV29-1 and TRBJ2-5, is SAVISQKPSRDICQRGTSLTIQCQVDSQVTMMFWYRQQPGQSLTLIATANQGSEATYESGFVIDKFPISRPNLTFSTLTVSNMSPEDSSIYLCSGRTWGETQYFGPGTRLLVL.

The CDR3 bases are TGCAGTGCTAGAGATCCCAGCGGGGGAAGTTACGAGCAGTACTTC. This translates into CSARDPSGGSYEQYF. The chain has TRBV20-1 and TRBJ2-7; 8 bases match TRBD2. The CDR3 runs to 15 residues. Germline CDR1 DFQATT, CDR2 SNEGSKA (reference sequence). With V trimmed by 0 bases and J by 4 bases, 8 bases remained unmatched.

In DNA, the CDR3 is TGCAGTGCTGGAACAACCTACCTCCGGGACGGGGGATACAATGAGCAGTTCTTC. Its protein is CSAGTTYLRDGGYNEQFF. V and J are TRBV20-1 and TRBJ2-1; perhaps TRBD2 as D (6 bases). V gave up 5 bases and J gave up 4 bases, with 27 bases separating them. Germline V gene sequence: CDR1 DFQATT, CDR2 SNEGSKA (reference sequence). The CDR3 spans 18 residues.

This clonotype was counted a few times. The V and J genes are TRBV6-1 and TRBJ1-6; D is uncertain. Germline V CDR1 and CDR2: MNHNS, SASEGT. V lost 2 bases to trimming and J lost 10 bases, with 15 bases between them. CDR3 length: 15 amino acids. CDR3 protein: CASSEPPHYQSPLHF. The CDR3 coding sequence is TGTGCCAGCAGTGAACCCCCCCACTACCAGTCACCCCTCCACTTT.

This chain links TRBV5-4 with TRBJ2-7; D unresolved. The CDR3 length is 13 residues. V dropped 1 base and J dropped 3 bases, with 8 bases sitting between them. From germline, CDR1 is SGHNT and CDR2 YYREEE (reference sequence). The CDR3 protein is CASSLWADYEQYF. In nucleotides, the CDR3 is TGTGCCAGCAGCTTGTGGGCAGACTACGAGCAGTACTTC.

This clonotype was detected ten times or more. The chain combines TRBV5-1 with TRBJ1-1, with D possibly being TRBD1 (5 bases). The CDR3 runs 15 residues. Germline loops: CDR1 SGHRS, CDR2 YFSETQ. Deletions cut 1 base from V and 5 bases from J, with 15 bases between. For the CDR3, the DNA is TGCGCCAGCAGCTTGTTTTCGGGGGGAGGGACTGAAGCTTTCTTT. Its protein is CASSLFSGGGTEAFF.

This clonotype was picked up a small number of times. This chain joins TRBV21-1 and TRBJ2-2; TRBD1, the D gene given by the table, was not confirmed from the DNA. TRBV21-1 is shown as a pseudogene. The CDR3 length is 19 residues. CDR3 residues: CASSKQWWDPTTDTGELFF. The CDR3 region has the DNA TGTGCCAGCAGCAAACAATGGTGGGACCCGACTACTGACACCGGGGAGCTGTTTTTT.

V and J are TRBV20-1 and TRBJ1-5; possible D gene TRBD1, 5 bases. V shed 6 bases and J shed 9 bases, with 18 bases lying between them. CDR1 DFQATT and CDR2 SNEGSKA come from the germline V gene (reference sequence). The CDR3 extends over 13 amino acids. The CDR3 region has the DNA TGCAGTGCAACGCCCCTGGAGGGGTGGCCCCAGCATTTT. Protein: CSATPLEGWPQHF.

This clonotype has ten or more counts. This sequence joins TRBV19 and TRBJ1-2, with TRBD1 as a possible D gene (6 bases). V was trimmed by 7 bases and J by 0 bases, leaving 21 bases between them. The germline CDR1 and CDR2 sequences are LNHDA and SQIVND (reference sequence). The CDR3 is 17 residues long. The CDR3 region is CASKSTGTPRANYGYTF. As DNA, the CDR3 is TGTGCCAGTAAGTCGACGGGGACACCTAGAGCTAACTATGGCTACACCTTC.

The table lists this clonotype with a few counts. The rearrangement uses TRBV7-9 and TRBJ2-1, with 9 bases fitting TRBD2. After removal of 0 bases from V and 8 bases from J, the junction contained 5 bases not matched to a gene. The length of the CDR3 is 15 residues. Germline CDR1 and CDR2: SEHNR and FQNEAQ (reference sequence). The CDR3 spells CASSLASGRAHEQFF. Here the CDR3 DNA reads TGTGCCAGCAGCTTAGCTAGCGGGAGAGCTCATGAGCAGTTCTTC.